This TCR beta chain was captured in a study of shared clonotypes between healthy human individuals. Regarding the study as a whole: Clonotype sharing among donors likely depends on sequencing depth.

In regard to this clone: The antigen remains unidentified.

Samples underwent the assay at deep level. The sorted-subset replicate PCRs were given about 210 ng DNA, which is some 29,000 T cell genomes. Libraries were prepared by immunoSEQ multiplex PCR; TCRdb keeps only in-frame clonotypes and omits some of them. The sample comprises some 800,000 clones, 80% to 95% of which are singletons, and less than 25% rests with the top ten. Naive CD8 cells lacked CD45RO, underwent positive selection for CCR7 and left out terminally differentiated effector memory CD45RA+ cells. Donors included only healthy HIV-negative adults lacking recent acute infections or vaccinations. The CDR3 has 15 residues. V was cut by 3 bases and J by 4 bases, with 13 bases left in between. Germline V gene data show CDR1 as SNHLY and CDR2 as FYNNEI.

Sequenced material: naive CD8+ T cells sorted from blood. This sequence was found in a young man in good health. The rearrangement joins TRBV2 to TRBJ1-3; D gene unclear. The CDR3 region has the DNA TGTGCCAGCAGTGAGGGAACGAAAGGCGGAAACACCATATATTTT. It specifies CASSEGTKGGNTIYF.